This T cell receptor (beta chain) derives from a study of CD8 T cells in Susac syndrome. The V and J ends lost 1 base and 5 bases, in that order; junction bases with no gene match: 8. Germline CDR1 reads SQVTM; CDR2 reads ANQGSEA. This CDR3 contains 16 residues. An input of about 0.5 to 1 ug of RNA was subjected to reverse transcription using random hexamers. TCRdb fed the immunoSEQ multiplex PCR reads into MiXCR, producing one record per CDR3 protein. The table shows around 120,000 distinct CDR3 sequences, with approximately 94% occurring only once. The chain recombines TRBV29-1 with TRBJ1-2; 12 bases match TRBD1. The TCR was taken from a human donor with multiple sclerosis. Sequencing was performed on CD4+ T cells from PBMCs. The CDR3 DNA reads TGCAGCGTTGAAGTATCGGGGACAGGGGGCCTGTATGGCTACACCTTC. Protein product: CSVEVSGTGGLYGYTF.